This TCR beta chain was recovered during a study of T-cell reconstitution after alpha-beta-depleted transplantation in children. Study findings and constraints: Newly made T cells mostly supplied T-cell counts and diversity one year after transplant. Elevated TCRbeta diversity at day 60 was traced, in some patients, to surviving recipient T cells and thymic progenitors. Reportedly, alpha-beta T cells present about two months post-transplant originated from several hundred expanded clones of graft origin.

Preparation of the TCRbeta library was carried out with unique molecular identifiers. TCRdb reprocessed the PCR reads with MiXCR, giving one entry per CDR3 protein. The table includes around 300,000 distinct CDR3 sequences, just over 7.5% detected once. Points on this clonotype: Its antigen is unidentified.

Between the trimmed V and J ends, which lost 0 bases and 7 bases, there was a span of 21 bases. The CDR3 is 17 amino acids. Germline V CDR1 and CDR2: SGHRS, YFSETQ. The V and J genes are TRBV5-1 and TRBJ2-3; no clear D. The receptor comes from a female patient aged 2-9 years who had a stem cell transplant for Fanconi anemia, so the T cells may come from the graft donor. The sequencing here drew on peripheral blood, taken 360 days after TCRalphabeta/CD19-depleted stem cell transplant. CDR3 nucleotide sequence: TGCGCCAGCAGCTTGGGCGGCATAGAAATCCCTAATTATACGCAGTATTTT. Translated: CASSLGGIEIPNYTQYF.